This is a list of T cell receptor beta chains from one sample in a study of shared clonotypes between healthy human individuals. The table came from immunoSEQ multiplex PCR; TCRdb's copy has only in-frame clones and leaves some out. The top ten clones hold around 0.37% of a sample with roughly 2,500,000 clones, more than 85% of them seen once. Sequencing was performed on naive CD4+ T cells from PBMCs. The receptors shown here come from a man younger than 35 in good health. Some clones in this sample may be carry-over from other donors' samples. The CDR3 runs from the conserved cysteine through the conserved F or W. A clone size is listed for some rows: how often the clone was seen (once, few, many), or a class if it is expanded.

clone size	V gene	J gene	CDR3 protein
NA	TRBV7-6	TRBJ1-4	CASSPGTGTSGGLFF
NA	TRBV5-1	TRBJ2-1	CASSWGALEAGVNNEQFF
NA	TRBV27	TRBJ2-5	CASSLGTGAQYF
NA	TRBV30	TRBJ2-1	CAWRLTSGTYNEQFF
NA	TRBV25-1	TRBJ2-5	CASSGGRFSGAGQETQYF
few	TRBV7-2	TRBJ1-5	CASSLDSNQPQHF
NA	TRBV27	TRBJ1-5	CASSSVRGLDLPTNQPQHF
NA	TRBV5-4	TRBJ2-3	CASSSRDSTDTQYF
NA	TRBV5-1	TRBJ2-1	CASSPPGTGQNEQFF
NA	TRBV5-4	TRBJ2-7	CASSLGRDKGRYEQYF